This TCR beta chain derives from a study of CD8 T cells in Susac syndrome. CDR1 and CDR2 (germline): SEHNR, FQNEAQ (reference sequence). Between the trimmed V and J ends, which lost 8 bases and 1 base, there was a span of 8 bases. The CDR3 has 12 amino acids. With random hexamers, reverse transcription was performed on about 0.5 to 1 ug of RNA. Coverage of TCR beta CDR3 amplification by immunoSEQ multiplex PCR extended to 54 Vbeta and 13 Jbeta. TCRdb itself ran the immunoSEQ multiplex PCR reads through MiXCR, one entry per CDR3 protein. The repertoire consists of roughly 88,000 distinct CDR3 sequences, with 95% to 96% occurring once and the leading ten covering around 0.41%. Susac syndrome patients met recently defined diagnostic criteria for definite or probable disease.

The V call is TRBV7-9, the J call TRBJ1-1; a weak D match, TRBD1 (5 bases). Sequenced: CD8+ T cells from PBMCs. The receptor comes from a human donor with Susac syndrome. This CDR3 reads CASGARNTEAFF. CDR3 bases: TGTGCCAGCGGGGCTCGGAACACTGAAGCTTTCTTT.